Shown below are 10 T cell receptor beta chains from a single sample sequenced in a study of blood T cell repertoires in COVID-19. Some clones are missing from TCRdb's copy, which holds only in-frame ones; the method was immunoSEQ multiplex PCR. The table has 220,000 or so clones, more than 65% seen once. Material: peripheral blood. These receptors were taken from a woman aged 25 to 39 who had recovered from COVID-19.

The chain combines TRBV24-1 with TRBJ1-1; 8 positions agree with TRBD1. CDR1 is KGHDR, CDR2 SFDVKD, per germline. J was trimmed by 4 bases and V by 3 bases; bases with no gene match: 6. The CDR3 length is 15 residues. The CDR3 DNA follows: TGTGCCACCAGTGATCCCGGACAGGGTGGCACTGAAGCTTTCTTT. Amino acids: CATSDPGQGGTEAFF.

This clone appeared once. The chain joins TRBV27 to TRBJ1-4, with D perhaps TRBD1 (5 bases). V gave up 2 bases and J gave up 8 bases, with 12 bases separating them. This CDR3 contains 14 residues. Germline CDR1 is MNHEY and CDR2 is SMNVEV (reference sequence). CDR3 region: CASSLIGGGEKLFF. The CDR3 DNA is TGTGCCAGCAGTTTAATCGGGGGTGGGGAAAAACTGTTTTTT.

The chain is built from TRBV30 and TRBJ2-3; perhaps TRBD2 as D (6 bases). Trimming stripped 0 bases from V and 2 bases from J, with 15 bases between. The germline CDR1 and CDR2 sequences are GTSNPN and SVGIG (reference sequence). The CDR3 length is 16 residues. The CDR3 is CAWSVGTRGDTDTQYF. For the CDR3, the DNA is TGTGCCTGGAGTGTTGGGACTCGAGGGGACACAGATACGCAGTATTTT.

V and J are TRBV28 and TRBJ1-2; the D is unclear. The CDR3 contains 14 residues. With 5 bases removed from V and 8 bases from J, the gap between germline ends came to 18 bases. The germline CDR1 and CDR2 sequences are MDHEN and SYDVKM. The CDR3 here is CASSPPPGDLGYTF. CDR3 DNA sequence: TGTGCCAGCAGTCCCCCCCCTGGAGACCTCGGCTACACCTTC.

The genes are TRBV9 and TRBJ2-2; possible D gene TRBD2, 5 bases. Germline V gene data show CDR1 as SGDLS and CDR2 as YYNGEE. The CDR3 has 15 residues. Trimming took off 4 bases at V and 3 bases at J, with 13 bases between the two ends. For the CDR3, the DNA is TGTGCCAGCAGCAAAGGGAGCCTGCACACCGGGGAGCTGTTTTTT. Protein sequence: CASSKGSLHTGELFF. Full variable domain (remainder filled in from reference TRBV9 and TRBJ2-2): DSGVTQTPKHLITATGQRVTLRCSPRSGDLSVYWYQQSLDQGLQFLIQYYNGEERAKGNILERFSAQQFPDLHSELNLSSLELGDSALYFCASSKGSLHTGELFFGEGSRLTVL.

Remarks on this clone: A much larger clone lies one base from this, so it may be a read error. V is TRBV5-1 and J is TRBJ2-7; TRBD2 agrees at 14 bases. CDR3 length: 14 amino acids. CDR1 is SGHRS, CDR2 YFSETQ, per germline. The V gene end was trimmed by 5 bases and the J gene end by 6 bases; junction bases not matched to a gene: 4. CDR3 bases: TGCGCCAGCAGTCCGGGACTAGCGGGAGTCGAGCAGTACTTC. Amino acid sequence: CASSPGLAGVEQYF.

The gene calls are TRBV4-2 and TRBJ2-3; TRBD2 agrees at 9 bases. Germline trimming cut 1 base from V and 5 bases from J; bases unmatched to any gene: 7. This CDR3 is 16 amino acids long. Germline values: CDR1 LGHNA, CDR2 YNFKEQ. CDR3 nucleotides: TGTGCCAGCAGCCAAGCCCTTAGCGGGAGTTTAGATACGCAGTATTTT. Translation gives CASSQALSGSLDTQYF.

The rearrangement links TRBV2 to TRBJ2-1, with 8 nucleotides matching TRBD1. Germline trimming cut 4 bases from V and 8 bases from J; bases unmatched to any gene: 7. CDR1 is SNHLY, CDR2 FYNNEI, per germline. CDR3 length: 14 amino acids. The CDR3 loop reads CASSVIQGEDEQFF. CDR3 DNA: TGTGCCAGCAGTGTAATACAGGGGGAGGATGAGCAGTTCTTC.

This chain connects TRBV28 to TRBJ1-2; possible D gene TRBD1, 5 bases. The V end was cut by 4 bases, the J end by 2 bases, with 14 bases between. The CDR3 consists of 15 residues. Per germline, CDR1 MDHEN and CDR2 SYDVKM. CDR3 sequence: CASSSEVGENYGYTF. The CDR3 DNA follows: TGTGCCAGCAGTTCCGAAGTAGGGGAAAACTATGGCTACACCTTC.

J is TRBJ2-7 and V is TRBV27, with D unclear. This CDR3 region has 14 residues. Germline CDR1 MNHEY, CDR2 SMNVEV (reference sequence). Trimming cost V 4 bases and J 1 base, with 11 bases left between them. The CDR3 here is CASSSTMKSYEQYF. For the CDR3, the DNA is TGTGCCAGCAGTTCGACAATGAAGTCCTACGAGCAGTACTTC.